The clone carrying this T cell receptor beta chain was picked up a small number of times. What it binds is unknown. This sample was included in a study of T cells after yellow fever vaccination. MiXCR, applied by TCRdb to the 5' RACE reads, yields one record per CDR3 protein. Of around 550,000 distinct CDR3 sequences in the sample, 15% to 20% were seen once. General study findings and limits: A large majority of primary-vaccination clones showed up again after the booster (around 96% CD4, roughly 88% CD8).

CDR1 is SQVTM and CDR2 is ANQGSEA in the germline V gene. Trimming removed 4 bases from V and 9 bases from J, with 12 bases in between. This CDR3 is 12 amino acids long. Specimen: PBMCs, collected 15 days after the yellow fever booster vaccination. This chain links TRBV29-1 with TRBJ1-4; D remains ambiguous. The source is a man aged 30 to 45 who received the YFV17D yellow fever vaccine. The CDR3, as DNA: TGCAGCGTTGCCCCTCCAGGACAAAAACTGTTTTTT. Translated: CSVAPPGQKLFF.